The clone carrying this T cell receptor (beta chain) was detected ten times or more. Preparation of TCR beta libraries was done by quantitative 5'-RACE with molecular barcodes. TCRdb processed the 5' RACE reads anew with MiXCR; each CDR3 protein has one entry. The table lists 120,000 or so distinct CDR3 sequences, 12% to 15% of them singletons, with roughly 3% in the top ten. Trimming took 3 bases from V and 5 from J; bases not matched to a gene: 4. CDR3 length: 14 amino acids. CDR1 is SGHRS and CDR2 is YFSETQ in the germline V gene. This sample was included in a study of CD8 T cells in ankylosing spondylitis.

Material: blood, either unsorted or a sorted T cell fraction (not recorded which). This chain links TRBV5-1 with TRBJ1-2; TRBD1 matches at 10 bases. This TCR came from a female donor with ankylosing spondylitis or in good health (not recorded which). Here the CDR3 reads CASSSGQGHYGYTF. The CDR3 DNA sequence: TGCGCCAGCAGCTCGGGACAGGGGCATTATGGCTACACCTTC.